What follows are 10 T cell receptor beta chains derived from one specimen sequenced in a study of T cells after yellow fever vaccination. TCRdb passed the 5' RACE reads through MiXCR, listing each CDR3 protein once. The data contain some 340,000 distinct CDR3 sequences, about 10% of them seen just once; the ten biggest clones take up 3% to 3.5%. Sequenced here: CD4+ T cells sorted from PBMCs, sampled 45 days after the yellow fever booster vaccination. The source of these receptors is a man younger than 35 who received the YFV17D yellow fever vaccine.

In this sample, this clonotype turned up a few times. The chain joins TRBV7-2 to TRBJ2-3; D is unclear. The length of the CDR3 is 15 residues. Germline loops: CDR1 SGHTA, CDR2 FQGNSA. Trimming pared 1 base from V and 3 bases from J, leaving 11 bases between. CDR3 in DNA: TGTGCCAGCAGCTTAGGGAGTAGTTTTACAGATACGCAGTATTTT. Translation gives CASSLGSSFTDTQYF.

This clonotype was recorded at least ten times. The CDR3 region is CASSLEGYKGNTIYF. As DNA, the CDR3 is TGTGCCAGCAGCCTAGAGGGGTACAAAGGAAACACCATATATTTT. This chain uses TRBV7-3 with TRBJ1-3; D perhaps matches TRBD1 (5 bases). V shed 5 bases and J shed 4 bases, with 15 bases lying between them. The CDR3 is 15 residues long. Germline V gene lookup returns CDR1 SGHTA and CDR2 FQGTGA.

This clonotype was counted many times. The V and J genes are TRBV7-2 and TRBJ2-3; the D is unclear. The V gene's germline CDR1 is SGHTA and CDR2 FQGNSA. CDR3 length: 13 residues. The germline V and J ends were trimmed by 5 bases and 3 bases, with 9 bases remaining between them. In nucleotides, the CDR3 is TGTGCCAGCAGCCGGATAGGTACAGATACGCAGTATTTT. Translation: CASSRIGTDTQYF.

The CDR3 region is CASSPPGTTRNTEAFF. In nucleotides, the CDR3 is TGTGCCAGCTCACCCCCCGGGACAACTAGGAACACTGAAGCTTTCTTT. The chain is built from TRBV18 and TRBJ1-1, with TRBD1 as a possible D gene (6 bases). The CDR3 extends over 16 amino acids. Germline-derived CDR1 and CDR2 are KGHSH and LQKENI. V lost 3 bases to trimming and J lost 1 base, with 15 bases between them.

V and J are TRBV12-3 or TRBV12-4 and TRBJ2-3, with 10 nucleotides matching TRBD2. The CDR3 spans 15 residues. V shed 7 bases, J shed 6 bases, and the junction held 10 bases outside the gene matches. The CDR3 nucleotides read TGTGCCAGCACCTCCCAAGCGGGGGGGGCGGATACGCAGTATTTT. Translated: CASTSQAGGADTQYF.

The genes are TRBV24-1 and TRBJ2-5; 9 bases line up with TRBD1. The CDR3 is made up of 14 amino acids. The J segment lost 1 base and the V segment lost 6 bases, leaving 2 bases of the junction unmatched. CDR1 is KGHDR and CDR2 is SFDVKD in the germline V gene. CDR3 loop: CATSTGQGQETQYF. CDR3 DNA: TGTGCCACCAGTACGGGACAGGGCCAAGAGACCCAGTACTTC.

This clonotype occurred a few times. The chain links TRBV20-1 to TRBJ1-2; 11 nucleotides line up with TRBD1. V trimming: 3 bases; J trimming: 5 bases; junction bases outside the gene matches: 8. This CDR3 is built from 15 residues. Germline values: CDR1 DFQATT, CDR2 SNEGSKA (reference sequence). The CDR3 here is CSARRGQGEIYGYTF. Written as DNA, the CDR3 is TGCAGTGCTAGGAGGGGACAGGGGGAAATTTATGGCTACACCTTC.

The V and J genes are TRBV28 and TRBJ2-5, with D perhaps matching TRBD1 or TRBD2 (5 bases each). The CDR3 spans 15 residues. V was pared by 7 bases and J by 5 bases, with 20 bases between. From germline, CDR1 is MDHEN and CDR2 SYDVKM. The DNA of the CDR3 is TGTGCCAGCACCCCGATTCCCGGGGCTCGGGAGACCCAGTACTTC. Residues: CASTPIPGARETQYF.

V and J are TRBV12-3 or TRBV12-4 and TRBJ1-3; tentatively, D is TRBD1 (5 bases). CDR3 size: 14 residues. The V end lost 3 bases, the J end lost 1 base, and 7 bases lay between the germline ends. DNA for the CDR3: TGTGCCAGCAGTTTTCAGGGATCTGGAAACACCATATATTTT. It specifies CASSFQGSGNTIYF.

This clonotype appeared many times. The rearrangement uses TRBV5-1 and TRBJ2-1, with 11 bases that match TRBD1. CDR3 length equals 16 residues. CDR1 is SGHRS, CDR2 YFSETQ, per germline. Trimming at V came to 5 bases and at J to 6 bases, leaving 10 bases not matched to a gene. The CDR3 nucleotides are TGCGCCAGCAGTATGAGGACAGGGGGCTTGAGCAATGAGCAGTTCTTC. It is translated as CASSMRTGGLSNEQFF. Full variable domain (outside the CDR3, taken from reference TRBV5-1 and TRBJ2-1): KAGVTQTPRYLIKTRGQQVTLSCSPISGHRSVSWYQQTPGQGLQFLFEYFSETQRNKGNFPGRFSGRQFSNSRSEMNVSTLELGDSALYLCASSMRTGGLSNEQFFGPGTRLTVL.